One sample yielded the 20 T cell receptor beta chains listed below, sequenced in a study of cytomegalovirus exposure and HLA in healthy donors. The PCR was carried out with 60 Vbeta primers and 13 Jbeta primers. TCRdb's copy holds only in-frame clones and misses some; the assay was immunoSEQ multiplex PCR. The data show roughly 83,000 clones, 70% to 75% seen once. Material for sequencing was PBMCs. All receptors derive from a man between 60 and 70 years old in good health and CMV-seronegative.

V and J are TRBV29-1 and TRBJ2-5; TRBD2 matches 10 bases. CDR3 length equals 14 residues. The germline gives CDR1 SQVTM, CDR2 ANQGSEA. V was pared by 7 bases and J by 2 bases, with 7 bases of the junction left unmatched. Here the CDR3 DNA reads TGCAGCGCCGTGACTAGCGGGTCTCAAGAGACCCAGTACTTC. It yields the protein CSAVTSGSQETQYF.

The V call is TRBV4-1, the J call TRBJ2-2, with TRBD2 matching over 10 bases. Per germline, CDR1 MGHRA and CDR2 YSYEKL. The ends lost 2 bases at V and 0 bases at J; junction bases unmatched: 9. The CDR3 totals 19 residues. The CDR3 protein is CASSQSGASGGPNTGELFF. CDR3 DNA sequence: TGCGCCAGCAGCCAATCGGGGGCTAGCGGGGGCCCGAACACCGGGGAGCTGTTTTTT.

This chain connects TRBV5-1 to TRBJ1-2, with 8 bases fitting TRBD1. This CDR3 comprises 15 residues. J was trimmed by 6 bases and V by 0 bases; bases with no gene match: 7. The germline gives CDR1 SGHRS, CDR2 YFSETQ. CDR3 amino acids: CASSLEGQGADGYTF. The CDR3 bases are TGCGCCAGCAGCTTGGAAGGACAGGGTGCGGATGGCTACACCTTC.

This clone was seen only once. V gene TRBV7-3 combines with J gene TRBJ2-5; 9 positions agree with TRBD1. In germline, CDR1 is SGHTA, CDR2 FQGTGA. V lost 1 base to trimming and J lost 2 bases; unmatched junction nucleotides: 5. The CDR3 extends over 16 amino acids. CDR3 sequence reads: CASSLSAGQGQETQYF. As DNA, the CDR3 is TGTGCCAGCAGCTTAAGTGCGGGACAGGGACAAGAGACCCAGTACTTC.

The chain carries TRBV19 and TRBJ2-5; 14 positions match TRBD2. Germline loops: CDR1 LNHDA, CDR2 SQIVND (reference sequence). J was trimmed by 4 bases and V by 3 bases; bases with no gene match: 13. The length of the CDR3 is 19 residues. The CDR3: CASSILGTSGGQPGETQYF. The CDR3 DNA sequence: TGTGCCAGTAGTATCCTTGGGACTAGCGGGGGCCAACCTGGAGAGACCCAGTACTTC.

The chain carries TRBV15 and TRBJ2-3; a weak D match, TRBD1 (6 bases). The CDR3 contains 16 residues. The ends were cut back, 5 bases at V and 2 bases at J, with 17 bases in the middle. Per the germline V gene, CDR1 is LNHNV and CDR2 is YYDKDF (reference sequence). The CDR3 DNA is TGTGCCACCAGCGACTTGTATGAGGGGGTCACAGATACGCAGTATTTT. Its translation: CATSDLYEGVTDTQYF.

This clone has just a few counts. The chain's CDR3 is CASSPGSSYEQYF. For the CDR3, the DNA is TGTGCCAGCTCCCCGGGGAGCTCCTACGAGCAGTACTTC. V and J are TRBV19 and TRBJ2-7; the D gene is possibly TRBD2 (5 bases). The V and J ends lost 9 bases and 0 bases respectively, with 12 bases between them. The CDR3 is made up of 13 amino acids. Germline V lookup: CDR1 LNHDA, CDR2 SQIVND (reference sequence).

A note on this clone: The sample contains more than one DNA sequence encoding this CDR3. The CDR3 nucleotides read TGCGCCAGCAGCTTGGGACTTAATGAGCAGTTCTTC. Translated: CASSLGLNEQFF. This sequence joins TRBV5-1 and TRBJ2-1; D call uncertain. This CDR3 comprises 12 residues. Germline loops: CDR1 SGHRS, CDR2 YFSETQ. V lost 0 bases, J lost 7 bases, and 5 bases lay in between.

The chain is built from TRBV16 and TRBJ1-2, with 10 bases matching TRBD1. V lost 4 bases to trimming and J lost 4 bases; unmatched junction nucleotides: 12. The CDR3 has 17 residues. CDR1 KGHSY and CDR2 FQNENV come from the germline V gene. CDR3 nucleotides: TGTGCCAGCAGCCCTGGGACAGGGGTCCCAACGTCCTATGGCTACACCTTC. Protein product: CASSPGTGVPTSYGYTF.

The chain is built from TRBV2 and TRBJ2-5; 13 bases are a match to TRBD2. The germline gives CDR1 SNHLY, CDR2 FYNNEI. This CDR3 has 16 amino acids. V lost 7 bases, J lost 5 bases, and 10 bases stayed unmatched. This chain's CDR3 is CASTRLAGGLRETQYF. CDR3 DNA sequence: TGTGCCAGCACCAGACTAGCGGGGGGCCTCCGGGAGACCCAGTACTTC.

This clone was counted only a few times. The CDR3 sequence is CASRGGGNTIYF. The CDR3, as DNA: TGTGCCTCTAGGGGTGGAGGAAACACCATATATTTT. The chain joins TRBV30 to TRBJ1-3; possibly TRBD1 for D (5 bases). The length of the CDR3 is 12 residues. The germline V gene encodes CDR1 GTSNPN and CDR2 SVGIG (reference sequence). Trimming removed 7 bases at V and 4 bases at J, with 11 bases between.

This clone was seen a handful of times. The chain recombines TRBV14 with TRBJ2-7, with 7 bases fitting TRBD2. V shed 4 bases, J shed 5 bases, and the junction held 8 bases outside the gene matches. Germline CDR1 is SGHDN and CDR2 is FVKESK. The CDR3 is made up of 14 amino acids. Here the CDR3 reads CASSRGGVMNEQYF. The CDR3 DNA is TGTGCCAGCAGCCGGGGAGGGGTGATGAACGAGCAGTACTTC.

V usage is TRBV19 and J usage is TRBJ2-3; TRBD2 matches at 10 bases. Germline lookup yields CDR1 LNHDA and CDR2 SQIVND (reference sequence). J gave up 0 bases and V 5 bases, and 8 bases lay outside the gene matches. The CDR3 loop spans 17 amino acids. The DNA of the CDR3 is TGTGCCAGTAGTCCCTACAAACTAGCGGGGAGCACAGATACGCAGTATTTT. It translates to CASSPYKLAGSTDTQYF.

This clone was counted a single time. The rearrangement links TRBV6-6 to TRBJ2-4; D may be TRBD2 (6 bases). There are 14 residues in the CDR3. Trimming cost V 7 bases and J 1 base, with 11 bases left between them. CDR1 and CDR2 from the germline V gene are MNHNY and SVGAGI (reference sequence). CDR3 in amino acids: CASKEGTAKNIQYF. For the CDR3, the DNA is TGTGCCAGCAAGGAGGGAACGGCCAAAAACATTCAGTACTTC.

V is TRBV11-3 and J is TRBJ1-1; D perhaps matches TRBD1 (5 bases). Per germline, CDR1 SGHNT and CDR2 YENEEA. Trimming shortened V by 1 base and J by 8 bases, and 8 bases separated the two germline ends. The CDR3 extends over 12 amino acids. The CDR3 nucleotides are TGTGCCAGCAGCTTAGGGGGGGAGGAAGCTTTCTTT. Translating gives CASSLGGEEAFF.

The J gene is TRBJ2-5, the V gene TRBV9; maybe TRBD2 (6 bases). CDR1 and CDR2 from the germline V gene are SGDLS and YYNGEE. The CDR3 spans 14 residues. The germline V and J ends were trimmed by 6 bases and 0 bases, with 12 bases remaining between them. In DNA form, the CDR3 reads TGTGCCAGCACCCCCCGGGACTACCAAGAGACCCAGTACTTC. Amino acid sequence: CASTPRDYQETQYF.

The chain is built from TRBV5-1 and TRBJ1-1; tentatively, D is TRBD1 (6 bases). CDR3 length: 13 residues. Trimming took 0 bases from V and 10 from J, leaving 13 bases between them. Germline CDR1 is SGHRS and CDR2 is YFSETQ. The CDR3 sequence: CASSLELGAGAFF. CDR3 coding DNA: TGCGCCAGCAGCTTGGAGTTGGGGGCGGGAGCTTTCTTT.

The chain is built from TRBV27 and TRBJ1-1, with a possible D match to TRBD1 (6 bases). V gave up 3 bases and J gave up 9 bases, with 11 bases separating them. The CDR3 length is 12 residues. Germline CDR1 MNHEY, CDR2 SMNVEV (reference sequence). The CDR3 DNA is TGTGCCAGCAGTTTGTTAGGACAGAAAGCTTTCTTT. Its translation is CASSLLGQKAFF.

This chain connects TRBV6-6 to TRBJ2-2; 10 bases agree with TRBD1. V trimming: 5 bases; J trimming: 7 bases; junction bases outside the gene matches: 7. Germline lookup yields CDR1 MNHNY and CDR2 SVGAGI (reference sequence). This CDR3 has 15 residues. CDR3 DNA: TGTGCCAGCAGTGTAGACAGGGGGCGGGGCGGGGAGCTGTTTTTT. Translating gives CASSVDRGRGGELFF.

In its sample, this clone was seen once. This chain joins TRBV6-9 and TRBJ1-5; D may be TRBD1 (6 bases). Germline V gene data show CDR1 as MNHGY and CDR2 as SVAAGI. The CDR3 sequence is 11 residues long. V was trimmed by 10 bases and J by 6 bases, leaving 10 bases between them. CDR3 sequence (DNA): TGTGCCATAGGGGGGGCTCAGCCCCAGCATTTT. It specifies CAIGGAQPQHF.